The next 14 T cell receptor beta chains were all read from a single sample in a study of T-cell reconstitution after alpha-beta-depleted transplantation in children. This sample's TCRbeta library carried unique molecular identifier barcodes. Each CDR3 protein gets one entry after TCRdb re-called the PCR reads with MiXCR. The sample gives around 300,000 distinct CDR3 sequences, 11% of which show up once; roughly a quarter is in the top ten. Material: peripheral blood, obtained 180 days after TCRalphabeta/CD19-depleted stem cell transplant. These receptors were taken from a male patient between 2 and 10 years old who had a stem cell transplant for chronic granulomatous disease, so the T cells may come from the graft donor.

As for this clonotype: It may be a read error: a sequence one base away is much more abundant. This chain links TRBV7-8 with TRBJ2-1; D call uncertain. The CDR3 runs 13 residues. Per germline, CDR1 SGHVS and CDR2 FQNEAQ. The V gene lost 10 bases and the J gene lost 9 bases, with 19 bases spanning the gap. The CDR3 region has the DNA TGTGCCAACAGTACTCGGTCCTCGGGTGAGCAGTTCTTC. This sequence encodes CANSTRSSGEQFF.

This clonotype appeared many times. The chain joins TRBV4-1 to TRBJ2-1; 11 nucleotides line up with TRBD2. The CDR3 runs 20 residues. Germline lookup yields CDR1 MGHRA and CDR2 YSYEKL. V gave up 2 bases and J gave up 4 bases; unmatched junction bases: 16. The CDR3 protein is CASSQHPVGSGGARYNEQFF. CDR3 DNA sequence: TGCGCCAGCAGCCAACACCCAGTTGGTAGCGGGGGGGCCAGATACAATGAGCAGTTCTTC.

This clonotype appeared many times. The DNA of the CDR3 is TGTGCCATCAGTGAGTCAGTGGTGGGCTACGAGCAGTACTTC. This gives the protein CAISESVVGYEQYF. The V and J genes are TRBV10-3 and TRBJ2-7; D ambiguous. The germline gives CDR1 ENHRY, CDR2 SYGVKD. The CDR3 loop spans 14 amino acids. V lost 0 bases and J 3 bases, leaving 9 bases between the germline ends.

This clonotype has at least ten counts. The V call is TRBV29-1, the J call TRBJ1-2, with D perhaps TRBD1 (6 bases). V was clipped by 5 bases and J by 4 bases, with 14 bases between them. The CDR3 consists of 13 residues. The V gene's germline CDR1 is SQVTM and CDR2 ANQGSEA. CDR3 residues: CSVRMRGSYGYTF. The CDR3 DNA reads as TGCAGCGTTCGGATGAGGGGGAGCTATGGCTACACCTTC.

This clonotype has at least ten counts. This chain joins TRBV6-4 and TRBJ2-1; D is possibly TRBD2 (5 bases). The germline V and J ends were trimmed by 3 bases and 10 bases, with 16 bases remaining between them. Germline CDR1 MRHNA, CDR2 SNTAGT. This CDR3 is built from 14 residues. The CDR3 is CASSDNPGSGEQFF. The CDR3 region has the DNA TGTGCCAGCAGTGATAATCCGGGGTCGGGCGAGCAGTTCTTC.

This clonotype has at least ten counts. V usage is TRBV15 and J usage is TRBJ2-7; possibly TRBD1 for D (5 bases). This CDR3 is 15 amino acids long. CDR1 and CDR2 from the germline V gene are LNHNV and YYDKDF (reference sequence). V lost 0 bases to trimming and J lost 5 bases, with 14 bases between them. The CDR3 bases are TGTGCCACCAGCAGAGATAATCGACAGCCGCACGAGCAGTACTTC. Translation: CATSRDNRQPHEQYF.

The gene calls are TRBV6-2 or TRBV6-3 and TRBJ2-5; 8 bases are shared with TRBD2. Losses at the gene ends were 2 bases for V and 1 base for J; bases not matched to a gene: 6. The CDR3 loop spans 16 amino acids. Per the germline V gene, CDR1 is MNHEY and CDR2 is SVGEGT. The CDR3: CASSYTSGGIQETQYF. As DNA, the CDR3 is TGTGCCAGCAGTTACACCTCGGGGGGGATCCAAGAGACCCAGTACTTC.

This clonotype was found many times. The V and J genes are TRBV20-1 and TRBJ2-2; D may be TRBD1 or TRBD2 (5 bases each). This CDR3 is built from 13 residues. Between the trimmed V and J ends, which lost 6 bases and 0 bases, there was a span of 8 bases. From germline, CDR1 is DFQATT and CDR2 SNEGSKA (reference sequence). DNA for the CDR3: TGCAGTGCCGGGACGGCGAACACCGGGGAGCTGTTTTTT. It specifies CSAGTANTGELFF.

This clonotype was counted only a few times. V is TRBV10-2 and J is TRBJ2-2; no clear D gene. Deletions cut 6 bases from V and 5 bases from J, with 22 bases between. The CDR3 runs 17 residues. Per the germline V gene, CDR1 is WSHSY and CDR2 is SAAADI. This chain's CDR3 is CASSSALSHFLTGELFF. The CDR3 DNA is TGCGCCAGCAGCAGCGCCCTCTCCCATTTTTTGACCGGGGAGCTGTTTTTT.

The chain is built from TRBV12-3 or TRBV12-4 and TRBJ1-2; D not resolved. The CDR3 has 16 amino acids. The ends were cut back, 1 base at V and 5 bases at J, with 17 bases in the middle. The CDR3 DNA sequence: TGTGCCAGCAGTTTAGGTTTGGTAAAGGAGCGATATGGCTACACCTTC. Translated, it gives CASSLGLVKERYGYTF.

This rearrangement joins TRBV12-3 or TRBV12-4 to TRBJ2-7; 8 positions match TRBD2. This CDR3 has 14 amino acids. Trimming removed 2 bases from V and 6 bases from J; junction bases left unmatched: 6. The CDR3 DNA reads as TGTGCCAGCAGTTTAACGGGGGGGGTGAGCGAGCAGTACTTC. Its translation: CASSLTGGVSEQYF.

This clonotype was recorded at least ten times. Here the CDR3 reads CASSLHQGGAFTLEQYF. In nucleotides, the CDR3 is TGTGCCAGCAGCTTGCATCAGGGGGGGGCTTTCACCCTCGAGCAGTACTTC. The gene calls are TRBV7-2 and TRBJ2-7; D tentatively reads TRBD1 or TRBD2 (7 bases each). Germline assignment: CDR1 SGHTA and CDR2 FQGNSA. V dropped 3 bases and J dropped 6 bases, with 24 bases sitting between them. CDR3 length: 17 residues. Combining the CDR3 with reference TRBV7-2 and TRBJ2-7 gives the whole variable domain GAGVSQSPSNKVTEKGKDVELRCDPISGHTALYWYRQSLGQGLEFLIYFQGNSAPDKSGLPSDRFSAERTGGSVSTLTIQRTQQEDSAVYLCASSLHQGGAFTLEQYFGPGTRLTVT.

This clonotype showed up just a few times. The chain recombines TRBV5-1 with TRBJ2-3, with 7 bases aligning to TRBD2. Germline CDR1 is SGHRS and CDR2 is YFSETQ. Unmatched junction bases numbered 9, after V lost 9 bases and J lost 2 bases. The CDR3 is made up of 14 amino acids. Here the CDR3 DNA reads TGCGCCACCTCATGGGGGGGAACCACAGATACGCAGTATTTT. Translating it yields CATSWGGTTDTQYF.

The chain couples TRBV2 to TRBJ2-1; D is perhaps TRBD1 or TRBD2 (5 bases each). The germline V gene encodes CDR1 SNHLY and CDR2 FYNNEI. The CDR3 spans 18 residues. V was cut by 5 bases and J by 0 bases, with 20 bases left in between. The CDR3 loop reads CASSRAGSHINSYNEQFF. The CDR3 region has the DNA TGTGCCAGCAGTCGGGCAGGGAGCCATATAAACTCCTACAATGAGCAGTTCTTC.